This TCR beta chain was documented in a study of shared clonotypes between healthy human individuals. The germline V gene has CDR1 SGDLS and CDR2 YYNGEE. V trimming: 4 bases; J trimming: 9 bases; junction bases outside the gene matches: 6. CDR3 length equals 14 residues. The method was immunoSEQ multiplex PCR; TCRdb's version includes in-frame clones alone and lacks a portion of them. The sample consists of around 1.4 million clones, 98% of them appearing once. The material sequenced was naive CD4+ T cells sorted from blood. The subset was: CD45RA+ positively selected. The chain recombines TRBV9 with TRBJ2-1; TRBD2 matches at 11 bases. This TCR derives from a man aged 25-45 years in good health. In nucleotides, the CDR3 is TGTGCCAGCAGCAGCCTAGCGGGAGGCGGTGAGCAGTTCTTC. This translates into CASSSLAGGGEQFF.